Sequencing of this TCR beta chain was carried out in a study of cytomegalovirus exposure and HLA in healthy donors. Study-wide findings and caveats: Reported results showed that the classifier diagnosed cytomegalovirus status with high specificity and sensitivity. The tendency of first-cohort TCR clusters to co-occur in the 130 or so validation repertoires was identified by a subsequent analysis.

V was clipped by 0 bases and J by 4 bases; unmatched bases: 12. The CDR3 contains 18 residues. Germline CDR1 and CDR2: MNHNS and SASEGT. The donors were in the approximately 130-subject validation cohort; that cohort was separate from the approximately 670-subject first cohort. The data were produced by immunoSEQ multiplex PCR, yet TCRdb's version contains in-frame clones alone and is incomplete. Of approximately 230,000 clones listed, roughly nine tenths were seen once; the top ten hold about 12%. About this clone itself: Its cognate antigen is unknown.

The chain uses TRBV6-1 and TRBJ1-2; TRBD1 aligns across 9 bases. This TCR was recovered from a young man in good health and CMV-seropositive. Sequencing input: PBMCs. The CDR3 DNA reads TGTGCCAGCAGTGAAGCGGGGGTTGGGACAGGGCGTGCCTATGGCTACACCTTC. It yields the protein CASSEAGVGTGRAYGYTF.